This T cell receptor beta chain was recovered during a study of T cell responses to AZD1222 COVID-19 vaccine. The overall study: Second doses at about 4 or about 12 weeks were pooled.

Sequencing used immunoSEQ multiplex PCR; TCRdb keeps in-frame clones, though not all of them. In the table there are roughly 100,000 clones, about nine tenths of which are singletons. Notes on the study in general: Spike as a whole was targeted by vaccine-associated CD4 TCRs, dominant at 160-218 and 743-854. Seropositive status at baseline applied to only a handful of AZD1222 recipients.

About this clone: Antigen unknown.

The ends were cut back, 1 base at V and 2 bases at J, with 15 bases in the middle. Germline CDR1 reads GTSNPN; CDR2 reads SVGIG (reference sequence). This CDR3 spans 15 amino acids. The source was peripheral blood, collected on day 0 of AZD1222 vaccination. This chain links TRBV30 with TRBJ2-7; D tentatively reads TRBD1 or TRBD2 (6 bases each). This sequence was found in an adult in good health. The DNA for the CDR3 is TGTGCCTGGAGTGGGGGGGCAGGAAGACCCTACGAGCAGTACTTC. This translates into CAWSGGAGRPYEQYF.